Listed below are T cell receptor beta chains from one sample, sequenced in a study of human T cells and chemical hapten exposure. TCRdb re-called the RACE reads through MiXCR, storing one row per CDR3 protein. The table lists roughly 160,000 distinct CDR3 sequences, about 14% of them singletons. Sequencing used whole blood, obtained in connection with sensitization to the hapten diphenylcyclopropenone (DPC). Receptor source: a woman in her 30s with alopecia areata. Some clones in this sample may be carry-over from other donors' samples. CDR3s include the opening cysteine and the closing phenylalanine or tryptophan. Fields, in order: V gene, J gene, clone size, D gene, CDR3 protein, CDR3 DNA. A D gene is named only where the DNA matches it firmly. A row's size may be missing; if present it is once, few, many or a size class.

v_call: TRBV20-1; j_call: TRBJ2-2; clone_size: many; d_call: NA; cdr3_aa: CSARLGASGTGELFF; cdr3_nt: TGCAGTGCTAGACTCGGGGCTTCGGGCACCGGGGAGCTGTTTTTT
v_call: TRBV28; j_call: TRBJ2-7; clone_size: few; d_call: NA; cdr3_aa: CASSLAGTNPEQYF; cdr3_nt: TGTGCCAGCAGTTTAGCGGGAACTAACCCAGAGCAGTACTTC
v_call: TRBV20-1; j_call: TRBJ1-6; clone_size: many; d_call: NA; cdr3_aa: CSARARLPSSYNSPLHF; cdr3_nt: TGCAGTGCTAGGGCGCGACTCCCGAGCTCCTATAATTCACCCCTCCACTTT
v_call: TRBV5-1; j_call: TRBJ1-1; clone_size: NA; d_call: TRBD1; cdr3_aa: CASRRNRGLGTEAFF; cdr3_nt: TGCGCCAGCAGGCGAAACAGGGGGCTCGGCACTGAAGCTTTCTTT
v_call: TRBV29-1; j_call: TRBJ2-2; clone_size: NA; d_call: NA; cdr3_aa: CSVAGLVGTGELFF; cdr3_nt: TGCAGCGTCGCGGGACTCGTCGGCACCGGGGAGCTGTTTTTT
v_call: TRBV29-1; j_call: TRBJ1-2; clone_size: NA; d_call: NA; cdr3_aa: CSVEGRGTF; cdr3_nt: TGCAGCGTTGAGGGAAGGGGTACCTTC
v_call: TRBV7-3; j_call: TRBJ1-4; clone_size: NA; d_call: NA; cdr3_aa: CASSLSPGEKLFF; cdr3_nt: TGTGCCAGCAGCTTAAGTCCGGGGGAAAAACTGTTTTTT
v_call: TRBV28; j_call: TRBJ2-7; clone_size: few; d_call: NA; cdr3_aa: CASSFEGRPKYF; cdr3_nt: TGTGCCAGCAGTTTCGAAGGGCGGCCCAAGTACTTC
v_call: TRBV6-2/TRBV6-3; j_call: TRBJ1-5; clone_size: NA; d_call: NA; cdr3_aa: CASSLTEINQPQHF; cdr3_nt: TGTGCCAGCAGCCTGACGGAGATCAATCAGCCCCAGCATTTT
v_call: TRBV7-2; j_call: TRBJ2-2; clone_size: NA; d_call: NA; cdr3_aa: CASRPYGDGELFF; cdr3_nt: TGTGCCAGCAGGCCATACGGTGACGGGGAGCTGTTTTTT
v_call: TRBV12-3/TRBV12-4; j_call: TRBJ2-5; clone_size: few; d_call: NA; cdr3_aa: CASRSSVRTQYF; cdr3_nt: TGTGCCAGCAGAAGCTCGGTGCGGACCCAGTACTTC
v_call: TRBV28; j_call: TRBJ1-6; clone_size: NA; d_call: NA; cdr3_aa: CASSLGRYNSPLHF; cdr3_nt: TGTGCCAGCAGTTTGGGCCGGTATAATTCACCCCTCCACTTT
v_call: TRBV5-1; j_call: TRBJ2-1; clone_size: NA; d_call: NA; cdr3_aa: CASKTGNSYNEQFF; cdr3_nt: TGCGCCAGTAAAACAGGCAACTCCTACAATGAGCAGTTCTTC
v_call: TRBV12-3/TRBV12-4; j_call: TRBJ2-2; clone_size: NA; d_call: NA; cdr3_aa: CASSNREPNTGELFF; cdr3_nt: TGTGCCAGCAGTAACAGGGAGCCGAACACCGGGGAGCTGTTTTTT